The 7 T cell receptor beta chains presented below share a single source sample, sequenced in a study of cytomegalovirus exposure and HLA in healthy donors. The table came from immunoSEQ multiplex PCR; TCRdb's copy has only in-frame clones and leaves some out. The sample has over 250,000 clones, roughly 87% seen once. Material for sequencing was PBMCs. These receptor sequences come from a woman aged 25 to 39 in good health and CMV-seropositive.

The genes are TRBV6-6 and TRBJ2-2; D could derive from TRBD1 or TRBD2 (5 bases each). V was clipped by 7 bases and J by 6 bases, with 15 bases between them. The CDR3 runs to 14 residues. CDR1 is MNHNY and CDR2 is SVGAGI in the germline V gene (reference sequence). CDR3 DNA: TGTGCCAGCAAGAGGGATGGGGACGCCGGGGAGCTGTTTTTT. Translated, it gives CASKRDGDAGELFF.

The V gene is TRBV5-4, the J gene TRBJ1-1; D gene uncertain. The CDR3 is 13 amino acids. CDR1 is SGHNT, CDR2 YYREEE, per germline (reference sequence). The ends were cut back, 2 bases at V and 3 bases at J, with 8 bases in the middle. CDR3 sequence: CASSLRVDTEAFF. The CDR3 DNA is TGTGCCAGCAGCTTACGGGTGGACACTGAAGCTTTCTTT.

The chain uses TRBV13 and TRBJ2-5; 7 bases fit TRBD1. The V gene's germline CDR1 is PRHDT and CDR2 FYEKMQ (reference sequence). V lost 8 bases to trimming and J lost 1 base; unmatched junction nucleotides: 16. The CDR3 contains 17 residues. CDR3 nucleotides: TGTGCCAGCGGGGGACAGCAATCAAGGACAGGCCAAGAGACCCAGTACTTC. Its protein product is CASGGQQSRTGQETQYF.

The chain joins TRBV5-1 to TRBJ2-1; TRBD1 matches 7 bases. V shed 6 bases, J shed 1 base, and the junction held 7 bases outside the gene matches. The CDR3 totals 15 residues. The germline gives CDR1 SGHRS, CDR2 YFSETQ. The CDR3 region is CASTLQGQSYNEQFF. CDR3 coding DNA: TGCGCCAGCACCTTACAGGGGCAGTCCTACAATGAGCAGTTCTTC.

The chain joins TRBV25-1 to TRBJ2-1; 9 bases align to TRBD1. V lost 2 bases, J lost 8 bases, and 7 bases stayed unmatched. Germline-derived CDR1 and CDR2 are MGHDK and SYGVNS. The CDR3 length is 15 residues. The CDR3 DNA reads as TGTGCCAGCAGTGAACCGGGACAGGGATCCTATGAGCAGTTCTTC. This encodes CASSEPGQGSYEQFF.

In this sample, this clone turned up a few times. This chain links TRBV11-3 with TRBJ1-1, with TRBD1 as a possible D gene (5 bases). Trimming stripped 5 bases from V and 0 bases from J, with 10 bases between. This CDR3 has 14 amino acids. The germline gives CDR1 SGHNT, CDR2 YENEEA. The CDR3 sequence is CASSPGPVNTEAFF. DNA for the CDR3: TGTGCCAGCAGCCCGGGACCGGTGAACACTGAAGCTTTCTTT.

V is TRBV5-4 and J is TRBJ2-2; no clear D. The V end lost 0 bases, the J end lost 8 bases, and 5 bases lay between the germline ends. This CDR3 contains 12 residues. Per the germline V gene, CDR1 is SGHNT and CDR2 is YYREEE (reference sequence). The CDR3 protein is CASSLGAGELFF. For the CDR3, the DNA is TGTGCCAGCAGCTTGGGGGCAGGGGAGCTGTTTTTT. Full variable domain (missing parts from reference TRBV5-4 and TRBJ2-2): ETGVTQSPTHLIKTRGQQVTLRCSSQSGHNTVSWYQQALGQGPQFIFQYYREEENGRGNFPPRFSGLQFPNYSSELNVNALELDDSALYLCASSLGAGELFFGEGSRLTVL.